These T cell receptor beta chains were read from a single sample in a study of early T cells in non-severe SARS-CoV-2 infection. In TCRdb, the 5' RACE reads were re-called with MiXCR into one record per CDR3 protein. The sample shows fewer than 100,000 distinct CDR3 sequences, approximately 16% of them seen only once. The sample comprised whole blood. The receptors were sampled from an adult who was a healthcare worker with PCR-confirmed SARS-CoV-2 infection or an uninfected control (not recorded which). CDR3s leave out the opening cysteine and the closing phenylalanine or tryptophan. Rows may omit the clone size; those that give it use once, few, many or a size class.

>many|TRBV2|TRBJ2-1
ASSEDPRAPEQF
>few|TRBV7-2|TRBJ2-3
ASSPTRGYSTDTQY
>few|TRBV6-1|TRBJ2-7
ASSEGSYEQY
>few|TRBV9|TRBJ1-1
ASSVGSGTPNTEAF
>.|TRBV6-5|TRBJ2-1
ASSYHSEQF
>few|TRBV12-3/TRBV12-4|TRBJ1-1
ASRPWTGKTEAF
>few|TRBV19|TRBJ2-1
ASSKGSGQGLNEQF
>few|TRBV18|TRBJ2-3
ASSPGLTADTQY
>few|TRBV28|TRBJ1-2
ASRTGILLGGYT
>.|TRBV9|TRBJ2-2
ASSVGGGPTGELF
>many|TRBV7-6|TRBJ2-4
ASSLGPKNIQY
>many|TRBV25-1|TRBJ1-1
ASSEGRLLNTEAF
>few|TRBV7-2|TRBJ1-5
ASSLARGSNQPQH
>once|TRBV5-1|TRBJ2-3
ASSWAVGDTQY
>.|TRBV5-4|TRBJ2-7
ASSPELVRLRDEQY
>few|TRBV11-2|TRBJ1-5
ASSLQENSNQPQH
>few|TRBV9|TRBJ1-2
ASSVEGTGDNYGYT
>few|TRBV2|TRBJ1-5
ASTRESNQPQH
>.|TRBV7-2|TRBJ2-1
ASSSRDLYPRNEQF
>.|TRBV2|TRBJ2-2
ASSLGQGYGELF
>.|TRBV7-9|TRBJ2-7
ASSTTSGRAEEQY
>few|TRBV20-1|TRBJ1-5
SARGRGTGPQH
>few|TRBV29-1|TRBJ2-6
SVDSGSPGANVLT
>.|TRBV18|TRBJ2-3
ASSPRASRDTQY